This TCR beta chain is from a study of neoadjuvant anti-PD-1 for oral cavity cancer. Sequenced by immunoSEQ multiplex PCR; TCRdb stores in-frame clones only, minus some. The sample yields some 15,000 clones, about two thirds seen once. Notes on this clone: This same CDR3 is encoded by further DNA sequences in the sample.

Cohort: HPV-negative, locally advanced oral cavity squamous cell carcinoma patients. The ends lost 1 base at V and 2 bases at J; junction bases unmatched: 3. CDR1 SGHRS and CDR2 YFSETQ come from the germline V gene. The CDR3 contains 16 residues. The sequence came from a person aged 35-79 years with oral cavity squamous cell carcinoma. This specimen was PBMCs, taken before nivolumab (anti-PD-1) treatment. V is TRBV5-1 and J is TRBJ1-4; TRBD1 agrees at 9 bases. As DNA, the CDR3 is TGCGCCAGCAGCTTGTCAGGACAGGGGACTAATGAAAAACTGTTTTTT. Translation: CASSLSGQGTNEKLFF.